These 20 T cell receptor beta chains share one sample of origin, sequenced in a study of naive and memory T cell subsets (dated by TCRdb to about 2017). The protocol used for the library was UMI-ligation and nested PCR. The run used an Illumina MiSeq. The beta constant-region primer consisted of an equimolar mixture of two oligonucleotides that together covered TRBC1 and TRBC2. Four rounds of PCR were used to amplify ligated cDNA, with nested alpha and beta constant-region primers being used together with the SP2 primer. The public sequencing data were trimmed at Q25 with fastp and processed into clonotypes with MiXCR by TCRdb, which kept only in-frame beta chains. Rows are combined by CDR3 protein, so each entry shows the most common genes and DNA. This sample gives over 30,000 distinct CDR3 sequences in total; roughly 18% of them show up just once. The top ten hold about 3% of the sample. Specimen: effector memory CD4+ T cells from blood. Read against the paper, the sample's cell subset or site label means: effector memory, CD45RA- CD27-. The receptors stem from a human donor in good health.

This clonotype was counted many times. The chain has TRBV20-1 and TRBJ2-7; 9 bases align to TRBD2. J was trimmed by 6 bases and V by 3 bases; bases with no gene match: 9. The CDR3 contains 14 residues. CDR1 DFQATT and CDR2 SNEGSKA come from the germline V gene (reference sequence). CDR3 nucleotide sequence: TGCAGTGCTAGTTCCGGGACTAGCTTTTCCGAGCAGTACTTC. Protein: CSASSGTSFSEQYF.

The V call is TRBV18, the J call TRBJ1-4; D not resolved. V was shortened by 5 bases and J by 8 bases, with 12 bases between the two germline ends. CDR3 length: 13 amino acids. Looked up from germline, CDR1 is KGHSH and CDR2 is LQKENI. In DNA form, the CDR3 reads TGTGCCAGCTCAAAAAGGGTTGGCGAAAAACTGTTTTTT. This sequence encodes CASSKRVGEKLFF.

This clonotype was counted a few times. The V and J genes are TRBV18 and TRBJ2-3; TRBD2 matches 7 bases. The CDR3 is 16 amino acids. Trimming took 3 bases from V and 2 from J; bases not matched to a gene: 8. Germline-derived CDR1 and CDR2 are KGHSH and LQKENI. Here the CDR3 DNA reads TGTGCCAGCTCACCTCGTCTAGCGGATAACACAGATACGCAGTATTTT. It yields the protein CASSPRLADNTDTQYF.

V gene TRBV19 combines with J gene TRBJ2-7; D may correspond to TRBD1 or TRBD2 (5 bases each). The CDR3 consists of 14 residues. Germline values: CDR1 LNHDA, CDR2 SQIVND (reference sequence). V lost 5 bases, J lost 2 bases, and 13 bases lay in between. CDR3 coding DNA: TGTGCCAGTAGTTCCCCAGGGACCACCTACGAGCAGTACTTC. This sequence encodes CASSSPGTTYEQYF.

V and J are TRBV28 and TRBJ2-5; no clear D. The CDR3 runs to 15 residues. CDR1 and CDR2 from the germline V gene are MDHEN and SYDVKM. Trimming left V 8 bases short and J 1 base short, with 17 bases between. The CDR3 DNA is TGTGCCAGCGGCCGATCGAAGGGCATCCAAGAGACCCAGTACTTC. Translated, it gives CASGRSKGIQETQYF.

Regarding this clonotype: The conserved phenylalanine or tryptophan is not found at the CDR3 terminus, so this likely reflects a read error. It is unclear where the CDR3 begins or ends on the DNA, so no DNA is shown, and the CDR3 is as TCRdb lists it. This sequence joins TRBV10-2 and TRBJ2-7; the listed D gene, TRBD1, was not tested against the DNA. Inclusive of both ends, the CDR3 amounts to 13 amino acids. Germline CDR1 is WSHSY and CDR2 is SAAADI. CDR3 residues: CASSEPGHPSRYL.

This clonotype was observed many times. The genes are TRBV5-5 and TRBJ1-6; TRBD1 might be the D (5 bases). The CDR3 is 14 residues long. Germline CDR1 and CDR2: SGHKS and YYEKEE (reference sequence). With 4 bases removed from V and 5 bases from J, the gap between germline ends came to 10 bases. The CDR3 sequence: CASSPGRDNSPLHF. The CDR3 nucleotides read TGTGCCAGCAGCCCCGGCAGGGATAATTCACCCCTCCACTTT.

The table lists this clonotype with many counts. Here the CDR3 reads CASSRRQDATNEKLFF. The CDR3 DNA sequence: TGTGCCAGTAGTAGGAGACAGGATGCAACTAATGAAAAACTGTTTTTT. This chain joins TRBV19 and TRBJ1-4, with D possibly TRBD1 on 6 matching bases. Germline V gene lookup returns CDR1 LNHDA and CDR2 SQIVND (reference sequence). V lost 4 bases, J lost 0 bases, and 12 bases lay in between. CDR3 length: 16 residues.

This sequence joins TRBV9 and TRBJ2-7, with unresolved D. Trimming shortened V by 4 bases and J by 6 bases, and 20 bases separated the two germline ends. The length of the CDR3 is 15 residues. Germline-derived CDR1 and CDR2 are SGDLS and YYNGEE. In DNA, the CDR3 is TGTGCCAGCAGCCCCCCCGGACCCCGCTTGTCCGAGCAGTACTTC. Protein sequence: CASSPPGPRLSEQYF.

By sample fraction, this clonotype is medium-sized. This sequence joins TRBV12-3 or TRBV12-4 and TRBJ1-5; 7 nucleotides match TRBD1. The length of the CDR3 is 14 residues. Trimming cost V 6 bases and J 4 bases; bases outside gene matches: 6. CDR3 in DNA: TGTGCCAGCAGACTCGGGACAGTTAATCAGCCCCAGCATTTT. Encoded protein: CASRLGTVNQPQHF.

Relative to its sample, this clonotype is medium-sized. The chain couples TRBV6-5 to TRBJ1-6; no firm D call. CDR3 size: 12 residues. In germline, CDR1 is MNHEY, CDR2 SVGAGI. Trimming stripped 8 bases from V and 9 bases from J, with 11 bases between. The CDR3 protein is CASSRLGSPLHF. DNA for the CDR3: TGTGCCAGCTCGCGCCTCGGTTCACCCCTCCACTTT.

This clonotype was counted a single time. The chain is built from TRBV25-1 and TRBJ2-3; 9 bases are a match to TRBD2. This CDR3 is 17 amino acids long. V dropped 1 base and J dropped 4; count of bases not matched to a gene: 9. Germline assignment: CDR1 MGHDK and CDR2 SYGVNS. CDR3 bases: TGTGCCAGCAGTGAATTGGGAAGCGGGAGGCTCTCAGATACGCAGTATTTT. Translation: CASSELGSGRLSDTQYF.

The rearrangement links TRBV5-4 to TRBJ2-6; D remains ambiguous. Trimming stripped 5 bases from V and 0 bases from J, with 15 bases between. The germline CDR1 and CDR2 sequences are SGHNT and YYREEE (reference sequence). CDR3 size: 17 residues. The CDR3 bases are TGTGCCAGCAGTGCCGGCGGCAGGAGCTCTGGGGCCAACGTCCTGACTTTC. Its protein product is CASSAGGRSSGANVLTF.

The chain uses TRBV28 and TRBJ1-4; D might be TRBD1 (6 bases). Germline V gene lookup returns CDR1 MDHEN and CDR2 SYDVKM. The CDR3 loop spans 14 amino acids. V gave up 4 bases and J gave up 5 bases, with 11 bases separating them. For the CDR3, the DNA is TGTGCCAGCAGTTCCGGGACACACAATGAAAAACTGTTTTTT. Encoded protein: CASSSGTHNEKLFF.

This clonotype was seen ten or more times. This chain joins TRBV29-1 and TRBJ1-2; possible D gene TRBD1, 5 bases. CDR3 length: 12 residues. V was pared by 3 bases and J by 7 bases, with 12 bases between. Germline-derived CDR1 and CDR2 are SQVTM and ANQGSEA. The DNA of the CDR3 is TGCAGCGTTGACAGGGAGCCCTCTGGCTACACCTTC. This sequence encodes CSVDREPSGYTF.

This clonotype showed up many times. CDR3 in DNA: TGTGCCAGCTCACCGAGGGCTTTAGGGAGCTCCTACGAGCAGTACTTC. This sequence encodes CASSPRALGSSYEQYF. This chain links TRBV18 with TRBJ2-7; possibly TRBD2 for D (5 bases). The germline V gene has CDR1 KGHSH and CDR2 LQKENI. CDR3 size: 16 residues. Trimming pared 3 bases from V and 0 bases from J, leaving 15 bases between.

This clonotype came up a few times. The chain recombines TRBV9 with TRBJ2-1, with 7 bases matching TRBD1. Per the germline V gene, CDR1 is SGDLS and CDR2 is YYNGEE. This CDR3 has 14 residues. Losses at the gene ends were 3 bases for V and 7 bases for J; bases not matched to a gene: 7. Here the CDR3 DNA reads TGTGCCAGCAGCGCAGGGACAGAACGGAATGAGCAGTTCTTC. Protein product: CASSAGTERNEQFF.

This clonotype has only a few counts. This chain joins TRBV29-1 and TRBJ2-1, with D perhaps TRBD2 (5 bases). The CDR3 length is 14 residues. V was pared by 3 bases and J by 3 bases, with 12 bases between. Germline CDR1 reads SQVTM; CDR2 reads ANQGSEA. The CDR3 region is CSVEARGNYNEQFF. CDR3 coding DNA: TGCAGCGTTGAGGCCCGAGGGAACTACAATGAGCAGTTCTTC.

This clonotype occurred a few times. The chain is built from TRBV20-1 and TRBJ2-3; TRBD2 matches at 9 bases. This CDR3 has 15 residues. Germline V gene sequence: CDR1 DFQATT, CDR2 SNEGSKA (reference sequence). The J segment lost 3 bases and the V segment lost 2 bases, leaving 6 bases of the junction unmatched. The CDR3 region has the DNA TGCAGTGCTAGAATACCGGGACTAGCAACAGATACGCAGTATTTT. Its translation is CSARIPGLATDTQYF.

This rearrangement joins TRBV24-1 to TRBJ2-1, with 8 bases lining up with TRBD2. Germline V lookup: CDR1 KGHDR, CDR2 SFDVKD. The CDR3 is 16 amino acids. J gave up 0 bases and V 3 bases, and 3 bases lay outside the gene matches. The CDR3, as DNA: TGTGCCACCAGTGATGTTAGCGGGATCTCCTACAATGAGCAGTTCTTC. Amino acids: CATSDVSGISYNEQFF.